This TCR beta chain was sequenced in a study of blood T cell repertoires in COVID-19. Across the study: Acute and convalescent COVID-19 specimens originated in the United States, Italy and Spain. Nucleic acid was either cDNA or gDNA, and it came from T cells, B-cell-depleted T cells, or PBMCs.

In the authors' methods: Researchers report that nucleated cell counts were estimated from reference gene primer amplification. Method: immunoSEQ multiplex PCR; TCRdb's copy keeps in-frame clones and lacks some. That table supplies the V and J calls and clone size; D and trimming were determined from the DNA. Counted here are approximately 220,000 clones, approximately 90% occurring once; the ten biggest clones make up roughly 4.1%. CDR3 size: 14 residues. Trimming removed 5 bases from V and 6 bases from J, with 14 bases in between. CDR1 is MNHNY and CDR2 is SVGAGI in the germline V gene (reference sequence).

This receptor was identified in a middle-aged man with acute or convalescent COVID-19. The rearrangement joins TRBV6-6 to TRBJ1-5; possibly TRBD1 for D (6 bases). The sequenced sample was peripheral blood. This chain's CDR3 is CASSTGQSSQPQHF. DNA of the CDR3: TGTGCCAGCAGTACTGGACAGAGCTCTCAGCCCCAGCATTTT.